This entry features one T cell receptor beta chain sequence. The entry originates in a study of blood T cell repertoires in COVID-19. TCRdb's copy holds only in-frame clones and misses some; the assay was immunoSEQ multiplex PCR. The table shows 100,000 to 150,000 clones, with 88% occurring only once. This CDR3 spans 15 amino acids. The germline V gene has CDR1 KGHDR and CDR2 SFDVKD. V trimming: 5 bases; J trimming: 3 bases; junction bases outside the gene matches: 6. The chain carries TRBV24-1 and TRBJ2-3; 8 positions agree with TRBD1. Material for sequencing was peripheral blood. The sequence was obtained from a man aged 50-60 years with acute or convalescent COVID-19. The CDR3 sequence is CATSATGGLTDTQYF. The CDR3 nucleotides are TGTGCCACCAGTGCCACAGGGGGTTTGACAGATACGCAGTATTTT.